This T cell receptor beta chain is from a study of regulatory T cells in long-lasting Graves disease. The time point denotes: newly diagnosed GD, antithyroid drugs for less than 3 months. The TCR library was made from RNA extracted from PBMCs. The sample holds many counts of this clonotype. CDR1 SGHAT and CDR2 FQNNGV come from the germline V gene. V shed 3 bases and J shed 2 bases, with 14 bases lying between them. The CDR3 loop spans 15 amino acids. With iRepertoire HTBI primers and Arm-PCR of CDR3 regions, TCR beta libraries were built. One entry per CDR3 protein results from TCRdb running MiXCR on the multiplex PCR reads. The table includes more than 450,000 distinct CDR3 sequences, about 17% detected once. These sequences were also reported in another study, on T cells in Graves' hyperthyroidism and ophthalmopathy. That report notes: Most thyroid-expanded clonotypes above 0.001 were also found in blood. A model using 13 V-J features told ophthalmopathy apart from stable hyperthyroidism.

Sequencing used peripheral blood mononuclear cells (PBMCs), obtained at new diagnosis, from a patient treated with antithyroid drugs. This chain connects TRBV11-2 to TRBJ2-7, with D perhaps matching TRBD1 (8 bases). The TCR originated in a man aged 40-49 years with Graves disease. For the CDR3, the DNA is TGTGCCAGCAGCTTGGGAGGGACAGGCACCTACGAGCAGTACTTC. This translates into CASSLGGTGTYEQYF.